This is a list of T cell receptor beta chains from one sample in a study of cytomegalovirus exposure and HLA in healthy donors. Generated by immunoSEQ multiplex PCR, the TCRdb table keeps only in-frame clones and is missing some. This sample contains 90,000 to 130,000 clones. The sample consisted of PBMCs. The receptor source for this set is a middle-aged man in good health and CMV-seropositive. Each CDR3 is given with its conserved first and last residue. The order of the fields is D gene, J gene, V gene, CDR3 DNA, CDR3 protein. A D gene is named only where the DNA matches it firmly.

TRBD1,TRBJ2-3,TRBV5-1,TGCGCCAGCAGCGGACAGGGTCGAACAGATACGCAGTATTTT,CASSGQGRTDTQYF
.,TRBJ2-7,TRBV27,TGTGCCAGCAGTTTAGGGGGACATCTAAAATGGGAGTACTCCTACGAGCAGTACTTC,CASSLGGHLKWEYSYEQYF
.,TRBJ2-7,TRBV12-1,TGTGCCAGCAGCTTTGGCCTTAGCGGGAGCTACGAGCAGTACTTC,CASSFGLSGSYEQYF
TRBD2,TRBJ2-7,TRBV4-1,TGCGCCAGCAGCCATAGAAGGCCTAGCGGGATTGTCGAGCAGTACTTC,CASSHRRPSGIVEQYF
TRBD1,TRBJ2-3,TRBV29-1,TGCAGCGGTACTCCGGGACAGGGGCCAGATACGCAGTATTTT,CSGTPGQGPDTQYF
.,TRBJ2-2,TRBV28,TGTGCCAGCCGTACTTACAGGGCCCCCAACACCGGGGAGCTGTTTTTT,CASRTYRAPNTGELFF
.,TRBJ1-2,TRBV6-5,TGTGCCAGCAGTTACTCTTATACCGGGTGGCCTGGCTACACCTTC,CASSYSYTGWPGYTF
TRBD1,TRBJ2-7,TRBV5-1,TGCGCCAGCAGCGCGCGGACAGGCCTCGGAGAGTACTTC,CASSARTGLGEYF
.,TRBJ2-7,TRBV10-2,TGCGCCAGCAGTGCGGACTGGACCCTCTACGAGCAGTACTTC,CASSADWTLYEQYF
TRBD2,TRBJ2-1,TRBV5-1,TGCGCCAGCAGCTTGTATATCGGACTAGCGGGAGGCGGTGAGCAGTTCTTC,CASSLYIGLAGGGEQFF
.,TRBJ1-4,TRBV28,TGTGCCAGCAGTCCCCGGGGAGGGGCGGGGGGAAAACTGTTTTTT,CASSPRGGAGGKLFF
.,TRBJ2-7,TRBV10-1,TGCGCCAGCAGTGCTAGTATCGCCTACGAGCAGTACTTC,CASSASIAYEQYF
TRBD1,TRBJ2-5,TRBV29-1,TGCAGCGTTGAAGGGCTAAACAGGGGCGAGACCCAGTACTTC,CSVEGLNRGETQYF
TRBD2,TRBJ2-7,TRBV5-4,TGTGCCAGCAGCTTGGGTAGCGGGAGGCCCAACGAGCAGTACTTC,CASSLGSGRPNEQYF
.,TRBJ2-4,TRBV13,TGTGCCAGCAGTGCTGGGCTTCTCATTCAGTACTTC,CASSAGLLIQYF
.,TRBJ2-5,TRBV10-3,TGTGCCATCAGTGAGTCAACATTGCAAGAGACCCAGTACTTC,CAISESTLQETQYF
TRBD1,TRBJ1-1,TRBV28,TGTGCCAGCAGCCCCTCGGGACAGGCGAACACTGAAGCTTTCTTT,CASSPSGQANTEAFF
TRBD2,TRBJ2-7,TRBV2,TGTGCCAGCAGTGACCGAGGACTAGAGGGTCCGGGGCAGTACTTC,CASSDRGLEGPGQYF
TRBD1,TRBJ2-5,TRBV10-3,TGTGCCATCAGGAAAGGGGGCGCCGAGACCCAGTACTTC,CAIRKGGAETQYF
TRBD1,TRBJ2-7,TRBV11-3,TGTGCCAGCAGCCCGGGACATGACAGGGGGCACTACGAGCAGTACTTC,CASSPGHDRGHYEQYF
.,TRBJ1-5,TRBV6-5,TGTGCCAGCAGTTACTCCTCCAGGGCAAATCAGCCCCAGCATTTT,CASSYSSRANQPQHF
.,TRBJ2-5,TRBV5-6,TGTGCCAGCAGCTTGGGGTCGGGGGAGACCCAGTACTTC,CASSLGSGETQYF
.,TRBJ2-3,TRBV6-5,TGTGCCAGCAGTTACGGGCAGGGGAGTTATACGCAGTATTTT,CASSYGQGSYTQYF
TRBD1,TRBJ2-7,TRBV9,TGTGCCAGCAGCGTAGGCGGGACAGGGGTTACCTACGAGCAGTACTTC,CASSVGGTGVTYEQYF
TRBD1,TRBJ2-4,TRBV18,TGTGCCAGCTCACCAGGGGGACAGGTGCGGAGAAACATTCAGTACTTC,CASSPGGQVRRNIQYF
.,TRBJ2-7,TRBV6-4,TGTGCCAGCAGTCCAACGTCTGGGAGTCTGCAGTACTTC,CASSPTSGSLQYF
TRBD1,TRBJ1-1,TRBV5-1,TGCGCCAGCAGCTTACTACAGGGGGGACGCACTGAAGCTTTCTTT,CASSLLQGGRTEAFF
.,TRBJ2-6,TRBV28,TGTGCCAGCAGCAGATATTCAGGTGGTTGGGCCAACGTCCTGACTTTC,CASSRYSGGWANVLTF
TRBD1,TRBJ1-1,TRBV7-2,TGTGCCAGCACCTTCCCCAACAGGGGTGACACTGAAGCTTTCTTT,CASTFPNRGDTEAFF
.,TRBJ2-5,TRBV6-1,TGTGCCAGCAGCCGGACATGGGAAGAGACCCAGTACTTC,CASSRTWEETQYF
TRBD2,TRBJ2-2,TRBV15,TGTGCCACCAGCAGAGTTCTAGCGGGAGTTACCGGGGAGCTGTTTTTT,CATSRVLAGVTGELFF
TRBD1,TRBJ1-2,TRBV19,TGTGCCAGTAGTATTAACAGGGGAATTTTTGACTATGGCTACACCTTC,CASSINRGIFDYGYTF
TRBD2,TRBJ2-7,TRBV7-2,TGTGCCAGCAGCGTCGGGACTAGCGGGAGCGAGCAGTACTTC,CASSVGTSGSEQYF
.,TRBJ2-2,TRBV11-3,TGTGCCAGCAGCGTGGGGGGAGCGACCGGGGAGCTGTTTTTT,CASSVGGATGELFF
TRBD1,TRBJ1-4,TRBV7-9,TGTGCCAGCAGCAGATACAGGGGTGATGAAAAACTGTTTTTT,CASSRYRGDEKLFF
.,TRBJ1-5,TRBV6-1,TGTGCCAGCAGTGAGAATCCGGGACTCAATCAGCCCCAGCATTTT,CASSENPGLNQPQHF
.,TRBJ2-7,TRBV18,TGTGCCAGCTCACCACCGAATACTAGCCCAGGAGGCTACGAGCAGTACTTC,CASSPPNTSPGGYEQYF
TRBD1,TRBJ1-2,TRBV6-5,TGTGCCAGCAGTCCGGACAGGGCAACCTATGGCTACACCTTC,CASSPDRATYGYTF
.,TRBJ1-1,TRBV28,TGTGCCAGCAGTTTCTTAAGGGGCATGAACACTGAAGCTTTCTTT,CASSFLRGMNTEAFF
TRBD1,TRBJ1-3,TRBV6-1,TGTGCCAGCAGTGGAGGGACAGGGATGGGAAACACCATATATTTT,CASSGGTGMGNTIYF
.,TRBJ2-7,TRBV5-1,TGCGCCAGCAGCGGCGCGACAGCTTACGAGCAGTACTTC,CASSGATAYEQYF
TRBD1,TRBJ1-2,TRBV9,TGTGCCAGCAGCGTGGACAGGGGGCTTGATGGCTACACCTTC,CASSVDRGLDGYTF
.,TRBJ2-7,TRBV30,TGTGCCTGGAGTCCGGGATTCTACGAGCAGTACTTC,CAWSPGFYEQYF
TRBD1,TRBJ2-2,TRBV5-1,TGCGCCAGCAGCGGTGACAGGGTGAACACCGGGGAGCTGTTTTTT,CASSGDRVNTGELFF
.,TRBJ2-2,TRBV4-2,TGTGCCAGCAGCCAAGATCCGGGATTGAACACCGGGGAGCTGTTTTTT,CASSQDPGLNTGELFF
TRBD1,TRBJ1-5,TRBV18,TGTGCCAGCTCAGCGCTGACAGGGGACAATCAGCCCCAGCATTTT,CASSALTGDNQPQHF
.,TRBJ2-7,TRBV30,TGTGCCTGGAGTACCACTAGTTGGGTCTCCTACGAGCAGTACTTC,CAWSTTSWVSYEQYF
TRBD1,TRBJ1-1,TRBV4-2,TGTGCCAGCAGCCTAGGCCAGGGGGACAGGATTGAAGCTTTCTTT,CASSLGQGDRIEAFF
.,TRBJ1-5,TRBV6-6,TGTGCCAGCAGTTACTCGAAGGGGCCGGGGGGTCAGCCCCAGCATTTT,CASSYSKGPGGQPQHF
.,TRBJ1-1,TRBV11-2,TGTGCCAGCAGCTTCCTCGTTCCGCCAGGGGAAGCTTTCTTT,CASSFLVPPGEAFF
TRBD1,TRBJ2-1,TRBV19,TGTGCCAGTAGTATAGGGGGGACAGGGATTTACAATGAGCAGTTCTTC,CASSIGGTGIYNEQFF
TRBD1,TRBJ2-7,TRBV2,TGTGCCAGCAGTGTCATTGGGGACAGCTACGAGCAGTACTTC,CASSVIGDSYEQYF
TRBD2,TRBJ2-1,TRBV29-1,TGCAGCGTTGGTGGGGAGGGAGCACGCGAGCAGTTCTTC,CSVGGEGAREQFF
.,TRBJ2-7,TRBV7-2,TGTGCCAGCAGCTTAGAGGGAGTGGGTTCGAGCTCCTACGAGCAGTACTTC,CASSLEGVGSSSYEQYF